This TCR beta chain is from a study of molecular identifiers for immune sequencing clone quantification. The CDR3 consists of 14 residues. CDR1 is SGDLS, CDR2 YYNGEE, per germline. Trimming took 0 bases from V and 3 from J, leaving 10 bases between them. This clonotype was found many times. TCRdb fed the PCR reads into MiXCR, producing one record per CDR3 protein. The sample contains some 320,000 distinct CDR3 sequences, 24% of which appear only once. The receptor was isolated from a human donor in good health. Some libraries in this study had Jurkat cell RNA spiked in. The V call is TRBV9, the J call TRBJ2-7; D gene ambiguous. Sample: naive CD8+ T cells from blood, with Jurkat cell RNA spiked in. Subset defined: FACS-sorted CD8+CD4-CCR7+CD45RA+ naive T cells. The CDR3 spells CASSVVGSSYEQYF. CDR3 in DNA: TGTGCCAGCAGCGTAGTAGGCAGTAGCTACGAGCAGTACTTC.